Following are 29 T cell receptor beta chains from one sample sequenced in a study of blood T cell repertoires in COVID-19. The method was immunoSEQ multiplex PCR; TCRdb's version includes in-frame clones alone and lacks a portion of them. The sample includes 110,000 or so clones, about 83% seen only once; the top ten take roughly 4.1%. Sequences were obtained from peripheral blood. All receptors derive from a woman aged 70 to 79 with acute or convalescent COVID-19.

The genes are TRBV28 and TRBJ2-1; D is ambiguous. The germline CDR1 and CDR2 sequences are MDHEN and SYDVKM. This CDR3 comprises 11 residues. Trimming left V 6 bases short and J 8 bases short, with 8 bases between. CDR3 in amino acids: CASRAEDEQFF. CDR3 coding DNA: TGTGCCAGCAGGGCCGAGGATGAGCAGTTCTTC.

The chain is built from TRBV27 and TRBJ1-5; D perhaps matches TRBD1 (6 bases). With 3 bases removed from V and 4 bases from J, the gap between germline ends came to 10 bases. The CDR3 is 14 residues long. CDR1 is MNHEY and CDR2 is SMNVEV in the germline V gene (reference sequence). The CDR3 loop is CASSFSRGNQPQHF. The CDR3 coding sequence is TGTGCCAGCAGTTTCAGCAGGGGAAATCAGCCCCAGCATTTT.

V gene TRBV28 combines with J gene TRBJ1-2; 12 bases fit TRBD1. With V trimmed by 4 bases and J by 7 bases, 4 bases remained unmatched. CDR3 length: 14 amino acids. The V gene's germline CDR1 is MDHEN and CDR2 SYDVKM. CDR3 sequence reads: CASSWDRGRSGYTF. In nucleotides, the CDR3 is TGTGCCAGCAGTTGGGACAGGGGGCGGTCTGGCTACACCTTC.

The chain recombines TRBV7-2 with TRBJ1-5; a weak D match, TRBD1 (5 bases). CDR1 SGHTA and CDR2 FQGNSA come from the germline V gene. This CDR3 is built from 13 residues. The ends were cut back, 3 bases at V and 4 bases at J, with 7 bases in the middle. The DNA for the CDR3 is TGTGCCAGCAGCTTGGGGCCAAATCAGCCCCAGCATTTT. Translated, it gives CASSLGPNQPQHF. Full variable domain (remainder filled in from reference TRBV7-2 and TRBJ1-5): GAGVSQSPSNKVTEKGKDVELRCDPISGHTALYWYRQSLGQGLEFLIYFQGNSAPDKSGLPSDRFSAERTGGSVSTLTIQRTQQEDSAVYLCASSLGPNQPQHFGDGTRLSIL.

This chain joins TRBV3-1 (or the pseudogene TRBV3-2) and TRBJ2-3, with 8 nucleotides matching TRBD2. The CDR3 loop spans 16 amino acids. Trimming removed 3 bases from V and 4 bases from J; junction bases left unmatched: 9. From germline, CDR1 is LGHDT and CDR2 YNNKEL (reference sequence). CDR3 sequence reads: CASSHLLGLGPDTQYF. The CDR3, as DNA: TGTGCCAGCAGCCACCTCCTGGGACTAGGCCCAGATACGCAGTATTTT.

The chain uses TRBV14 and TRBJ1-2; the match to TRBD1 covers 8 bases. The CDR3 spans 15 residues. From germline, CDR1 is SGHDN and CDR2 FVKESK. Losses at the gene ends were 5 bases for V and 4 bases for J; bases not matched to a gene: 9. As DNA, the CDR3 is TGTGCCAGCAGCGTTCAGGGGGCCTCGGGCTATGGCTACACCTTC. This gives the protein CASSVQGASGYGYTF.

The chain joins TRBV4-2 to TRBJ2-2, with TRBD1 identical over 8 bases. CDR1 is LGHNA, CDR2 YNFKEQ, per germline. The CDR3 has 17 residues. V shed 0 bases and J 2 bases; nucleotides not matched to a gene: 5. The CDR3 reads CASSQDHGQGNTGELFF. The CDR3, as DNA: TGTGCCAGCAGCCAAGATCATGGACAGGGTAACACCGGGGAGCTGTTTTTT.

The sample holds a few counts of this clone. This chain uses TRBV6-5 with TRBJ1-1; D remains ambiguous. CDR1 MNHEY and CDR2 SVGAGI come from the germline V gene. This CDR3 is built from 13 residues. V lost 5 bases to trimming and J lost 1 base, with 8 bases between them. The CDR3 loop reads CASSQSQNTEAFF. The CDR3 nucleotides read TGTGCCAGCAGTCAATCACAGAACACTGAAGCTTTCTTT.

The DNA of the CDR3 is TGTGCCAGCAGTTACTCCGGACAGCATCAGCCCCAGCATTTT. Translation: CASSYSGQHQPQHF. The chain has TRBV6-2 or TRBV6-3 and TRBJ1-5; tentative D call: TRBD1 (6 bases). This CDR3 contains 14 residues. The V end was cut by 0 bases, the J end by 5 bases, with 8 bases between. Germline CDR1 MNHEY, CDR2 SVGEGT.

J is TRBJ2-3 and V is TRBV5-1; no firm D call. The ends were cut back, 2 bases at V and 0 bases at J, with 13 bases in the middle. Germline CDR1 SGHRS, CDR2 YFSETQ. This CDR3 is 16 amino acids long. The CDR3 spells CASSLLPFASTDTQYF. The CDR3 nucleotides read TGCGCCAGCAGCTTACTACCCTTTGCGAGCACAGATACGCAGTATTTT.

This rearrangement joins TRBV28 to TRBJ2-7, with 7 bases fitting TRBD2. Looked up from germline, CDR1 is MDHEN and CDR2 is SYDVKM. J gave up 4 bases and V 6 bases, and 15 bases lay outside the gene matches. There are 16 residues in the CDR3. CDR3 DNA: TGTGCCAGCAGCCATTCGGGGGGAGGGGTCGGGTACGAGCAGTACTTC. Encoded protein: CASSHSGGGVGYEQYF.

This clone was seen only a few times. The chain couples TRBV19 to TRBJ1-6, with 9 bases that match TRBD1. V lost 5 bases, J lost 10 bases, and 3 bases stayed unmatched. Germline loops: CDR1 LNHDA, CDR2 SQIVND (reference sequence). CDR3 size: 13 residues. As DNA, the CDR3 is TGTGCCAGTAGTCGGGACAGGGAATCACCCCTCCACTTT. Amino acids: CASSRDRESPLHF.

The rearrangement uses TRBV13 and TRBJ1-4, with D possibly being TRBD1 (5 bases). The CDR3 consists of 14 residues. Trimming removed 4 bases at V and 0 bases at J, with 6 bases between. The germline V gene has CDR1 PRHDT and CDR2 FYEKMQ (reference sequence). Here the CDR3 reads CASSSTATNEKLFF. In DNA, the CDR3 is TGTGCCAGCAGCTCGACAGCAACTAATGAAAAACTGTTTTTT.

V gene TRBV5-1 combines with J gene TRBJ2-2; a possible D gene is TRBD2 (6 bases). The CDR3 length is 15 residues. V was clipped by 3 bases and J by 3 bases, with 12 bases between them. Germline-derived CDR1 and CDR2 are SGHRS and YFSETQ. This CDR3 reads CASSSIGGYTGELFF. The CDR3 nucleotides read TGCGCCAGCAGCTCCATTGGGGGGTACACCGGGGAGCTGTTTTTT. Full variable domain (rest looked up from reference TRBV5-1 and TRBJ2-2): KAGVTQTPRYLIKTRGQQVTLSCSPISGHRSVSWYQQTPGQGLQFLFEYFSETQRNKGNFPGRFSGRQFSNSRSEMNVSTLELGDSALYLCASSSIGGYTGELFFGEGSRLTVL.

The chain has TRBV28 and TRBJ1-2; the match to TRBD1 covers 8 bases. CDR1 and CDR2 from the germline V gene are MDHEN and SYDVKM. This CDR3 has 16 amino acids. Germline trimming cut 2 bases from V and 4 bases from J; bases unmatched to any gene: 9. CDR3 sequence: CASSLRGLQGGYGYTF. The CDR3 DNA reads TGTGCCAGCAGTTTACGCGGTCTACAGGGGGGCTATGGCTACACCTTC.

V usage is TRBV5-1 and J usage is TRBJ2-2; 11 bases line up with TRBD2. The CDR3 runs to 16 residues. V dropped 6 bases and J dropped 8; count of bases not matched to a gene: 12. Germline CDR1 and CDR2: SGHRS and YFSETQ. The CDR3 region is CASNPTSGIFSGELFF. For the CDR3, the DNA is TGCGCCAGCAACCCGACTAGCGGGATCTTTTCAGGGGAGCTGTTTTTT.

CDR3 sequence reads: CASQGANTYGYTF. CDR3 sequence (DNA): TGTGCCAGCCAGGGGGCCAACACCTATGGCTACACCTTC. The chain carries TRBV28 and TRBJ1-2; 8 bases are shared with TRBD1. Looked up from germline, CDR1 is MDHEN and CDR2 is SYDVKM. Germline trimming cut 8 bases from V and 4 bases from J; bases unmatched to any gene: 6. CDR3 length equals 13 residues.

The J gene is TRBJ1-5, the V gene TRBV2, with TRBD1 as a possible D gene (5 bases). The CDR3 extends over 15 amino acids. V was clipped by 2 bases and J by 2 bases, with 10 bases between them. CDR1 SNHLY and CDR2 FYNNEI come from the germline V gene. The CDR3 protein is CASSEKGYRNQPQHF. CDR3 DNA: TGTGCCAGCAGTGAAAAGGGGTACCGCAATCAGCCCCAGCATTTT.

This sequence joins TRBV4-2 and TRBJ2-2, with D perhaps TRBD1 (6 bases). The V gene's germline CDR1 is LGHNA and CDR2 YNFKEQ. V lost 0 bases and J 1 base, leaving 9 bases between the germline ends. The CDR3 totals 16 residues. CDR3 amino acids: CASSQDGQLNTGELFF. DNA for the CDR3: TGTGCCAGCAGCCAAGATGGACAGCTGAACACCGGGGAGCTGTTTTTT.

V gene TRBV7-8 combines with J gene TRBJ1-2; 10 nucleotides match TRBD1. Germline CDR1 and CDR2: SGHVS and FQNEAQ. The CDR3 is 17 residues long. V dropped 6 bases and J dropped 4; count of bases not matched to a gene: 14. In DNA, the CDR3 is TGTGCCAGCAGACCTACCCTTGGACAGGGGGGAGGCTATGGCTACACCTTC. Its protein is CASRPTLGQGGGYGYTF.

This chain connects TRBV28 to TRBJ2-4; possibly TRBD2 for D (7 bases). The germline V gene has CDR1 MDHEN and CDR2 SYDVKM. V was pared by 6 bases and J by 1 base, with 28 bases between. The CDR3 consists of 20 residues. The CDR3 region has the DNA TGTGCCAGCAGCCCGGGTTGGGGGGGCACGGCGTCATCGGCCAAAAACATTCAGTACTTC. It encodes CASSPGWGGTASSAKNIQYF.

The gene calls are TRBV18 and TRBJ1-2; 9 bases align to TRBD1. The V gene's germline CDR1 is KGHSH and CDR2 LQKENI. The CDR3 is made up of 13 amino acids. Trimming cost V 3 bases and J 9 bases; bases outside gene matches: 5. CDR3 region: CASSPGTGYRYTF. The CDR3 DNA is TGTGCCAGCTCACCTGGGACAGGGTATCGCTACACCTTC.

The chain carries TRBV27 and TRBJ1-5; 11 nucleotides line up with TRBD1. Trimming at V came to 3 bases and at J to 7 bases, leaving 2 bases not matched to a gene. CDR1 MNHEY and CDR2 SMNVEV come from the germline V gene (reference sequence). The CDR3 has 14 residues. The DNA for the CDR3 is TGTGCCAGCAGTTTGAGGGACAGGGGGCAGCCCCAGCATTTT. It encodes CASSLRDRGQPQHF.

The genes are TRBV7-6 and TRBJ2-1; the match to TRBD2 covers 14 bases. This CDR3 comprises 20 residues. Per the germline V gene, CDR1 is SGHVS and CDR2 is FNYEAQ. The ends lost 0 bases at V and 5 bases at J; junction bases unmatched: 12. CDR3 residues: CASSLALRGTSGSIDNEQFF. The CDR3, as DNA: TGTGCCAGCAGCTTAGCATTAAGAGGGACTAGCGGGAGTATAGACAATGAGCAGTTCTTC. Using reference TRBV7-6 and TRBJ2-1 for the parts outside the CDR3, the full variable domain is GAGVSQSPRYKVTKRGQDVALRCDPISGHVSLYWYRQALGQGPEFLTYFNYEAQQDKSGLPNDRFSAERPEGSISTLTIQRTEQRDSAMYRCASSLALRGTSGSIDNEQFFGPGTRLTVL.

This rearrangement joins TRBV10-3 to TRBJ2-7, with 12 positions matching TRBD1. The CDR3 is made up of 15 amino acids. J was trimmed by 5 bases and V by 7 bases; bases with no gene match: 9. The V gene's germline CDR1 is ENHRY and CDR2 SYGVKD. CDR3 in DNA: TGTGCCATCATCCCGGGACAGGGGGCTTTAAACGAGCAGTACTTC. Translating it yields CAIIPGQGALNEQYF.

For the CDR3, the DNA is TGTGCCACCAGCAGGGACAGGGGGCGTAATTCACCCCTCCACTTT. Translating it yields CATSRDRGRNSPLHF. The chain carries TRBV15 and TRBJ1-6, with 11 bases identical to TRBD1. The CDR3 has 15 residues. Germline values: CDR1 LNHNV, CDR2 YYDKDF (reference sequence). J lost 6 bases, V lost 3 bases, and 1 base had no gene match.

The DNA for the CDR3 is TGTGCCAGCAGTCGACAGGGGGCTACAGATACGCAGTATTTT. Translated: CASSRQGATDTQYF. This sequence joins TRBV2 and TRBJ2-3; 10 nucleotides line up with TRBD1. Per germline, CDR1 SNHLY and CDR2 FYNNEI. Trimming cost V 5 bases and J 3 bases; bases outside gene matches: 2. This CDR3 has 14 residues.

This chain connects TRBV11-3 to TRBJ2-3; a possible D gene is TRBD2 (6 bases). V lost 4 bases and J 2 bases, leaving 16 bases between the germline ends. The CDR3 totals 16 residues. Germline V lookup: CDR1 SGHNT, CDR2 YENEEA. The CDR3 sequence is CASSSGLSPHTDTQYF. The DNA for the CDR3 is TGTGCCAGCAGCTCGGGACTTAGCCCCCACACAGATACGCAGTATTTT. Looking up the rest from reference TRBV11-3 and TRBJ2-3 gives the full variable domain: EAGVVQSPRYKIIEKKQPVAFWCNPISGHNTLYWYLQNLGQGPELLIRYENEEAVDDSQLPKDRFSAERLKGVDSTLKIQPAELGDSAVYLCASSSGLSPHTDTQYFGPGTRLTVL.

This clone was found a few times. V is TRBV6-5 and J is TRBJ1-2, with 7 nucleotides matching TRBD1. The CDR3 contains 12 residues. Trimming at V came to 5 bases and at J to 14 bases, leaving 11 bases not matched to a gene. Germline V gives CDR1 MNHEY, CDR2 SVGAGI. This CDR3 is CASSRQGGLSTF. As DNA, the CDR3 is TGTGCCAGCAGTCGACAGGGTGGTTTGAGTACCTTC.